What follows is one T cell receptor beta chain and its context. As yet, its antigen is unknown. Germline assignment: CDR1 SGHNT and CDR2 YENEEA. The length of the CDR3 is 15 residues. The V end lost 0 bases, the J end lost 3 bases, and 12 bases lay between the germline ends. Sequenced by immunoSEQ multiplex PCR; TCRdb stores in-frame clones only, minus some. Among about 4,700 clones listed, around 53% were seen once. The sample belongs to a study of STAT3 mutations in large granular lymphocyte leukemia. Study-level information: Roughly half of the longitudinally sequenced T-LGLL patients carried detectable canonical activating STAT3 mutations.

Study-wide results and caveats: Every T-LGLL patient had at least one immunodominant TCRbeta clonotype. No sample exists from the first appearance of each clone. TCR clonotype switching after therapy occurred in about 35% of the 18 patients.

Input material: peripheral blood mononuclear cells. The sequence came from a male patient in his fifties with T-cell large granular lymphocyte leukemia. Some clones in this sample may be carry-over from other donors' samples. The chain couples TRBV11-3 to TRBJ2-7, with D possibly being TRBD2 (5 bases). CDR3 protein: CASSLEWGESYEQYF. The CDR3 DNA follows: TGTGCCAGCAGCTTAGAGTGGGGAGAAAGCTACGAGCAGTACTTC.